These T cell receptor beta chains were read from a single sample in a study of glioma-infiltrating T cells after dendritic cell vaccination. Sequenced by immunoSEQ multiplex PCR; TCRdb stores in-frame clones only, minus some. The sample lists about 67,000 clones; 65% to 90% were seen once. Sample: blood, taken before dendritic cell vaccination. These receptors were taken from a human donor with glioblastoma. CDR3s include the opening cysteine and the closing phenylalanine or tryptophan. D genes are given only for firm matches. A row's size may be missing; if present it is once, few, many or a size class.

>TRBV6-5|NA|TRBJ2-7|NA
TGTGCCAGCAGTTACGAGTACGAGCAGTACTTC
CASSYEYEQYF
>TRBV11-2|NA|TRBJ1-4|TRBD1
TGTGCCAGCAGCTTACTAGGGGGCAATGAAAAACTGTTTTTT
CASSLLGGNEKLFF
>TRBV27|NA|TRBJ1-2|TRBD1
TGTGCCAGCAGTTCACTGACAGGGGGAGGGGGCTACACCTTC
CASSSLTGGGGYTF
>TRBV5-1|NA|TRBJ2-1|TRBD2
TGCGCCAGCAGCCTGACCACTAGCGGGGGAAAATACAATGAGCAGTTCTTC
CASSLTTSGGKYNEQFF
>TRBV6-4|NA|TRBJ2-7|TRBD2
TGTGCCAGCACTGGCGGGGGGGACTCCTACGAGCAGTACTTC
CASTGGGDSYEQYF
>TRBV27|NA|TRBJ1-3|TRBD1
TGTGCCAGCAGTCCCTTCAGGGGGTTTGGAAACACCATATATTTT
CASSPFRGFGNTIYF
>TRBV7-8|NA|TRBJ2-5|TRBD1
TGTGCCAGCAGCTTTGAATTAACCGGGACAGGACAAGAGACCCAGTACTTC
CASSFELTGTGQETQYF
>TRBV11-1|few|TRBJ2-7|TRBD1
TGTGCCAGCAGCTTCGCTTCTGCAGGGGGTTACGAGCAGTACTTC
CASSFASAGGYEQYF
>TRBV7-2|NA|TRBJ2-7|NA
TGTGCCAGCAGCTTGACAGGACAGGGCGGGGGGGGCGAGCAGTACTTC
CASSLTGQGGGGEQYF
>TRBV7-3|NA|TRBJ1-2|NA
TGTGCCAGCAGCTTGGGAGGGGGCTATGGCTACACCTTC
CASSLGGGYGYTF
>TRBV11-2|NA|TRBJ1-1|TRBD1
TGTGCCAGCAGCTCCCGGACAGGGATCACGAACACTGAAGCTTTCTTT
CASSSRTGITNTEAFF
>TRBV4-1|NA|TRBJ1-4|NA
TGCGCCAGCAGCCAAGTTAATCTGGTGGCATGGGAAAAACTGTTTTTT
CASSQVNLVAWEKLFF
>TRBV7-9|NA|TRBJ2-3|TRBD2
TGTGCCAGCAGCCCTAGATTAGCGGGGGGTGGCACAGATACGCAGTATTTT
CASSPRLAGGGTDTQYF
>TRBV5-1|NA|TRBJ1-1|TRBD1
TGCGCCAGCAGCTTATCAACAGGGGCGGTTGGGAAGGACACTGAAGCTTTCTTT
CASSLSTGAVGKDTEAFF
>TRBV7-2|NA|TRBJ1-5|NA
TGTGCCAGCAGCCCGAGGGTGGAGGGAGGGCAGCCCCAGCATTTT
CASSPRVEGGQPQHF
>TRBV18|NA|TRBJ1-5|NA
TGTGCCAGCTCACCGAGCCGGGAGGAGGCCCAGCATTTT
CASSPSREEAQHF
>TRBV9|NA|TRBJ2-1|TRBD2
TGTGCCAGCAGCGTAGGGTTAGCTAGCGGGCCCCCTAAGCAGTTCTTC
CASSVGLASGPPKQFF
>TRBV30|NA|TRBJ1-2|NA
TGTGCCTGGAGTGACGGGGGGGCGGGTGGCTACACCTTC
CAWSDGGAGGYTF
>TRBV15|NA|TRBJ2-7|NA
TGTGCCACCAGCAGAGTCGGGGAACGAGAGCAGTACTTC
CATSRVGEREQYF
>TRBV27|NA|TRBJ1-5|NA
TGTGCCAGCAGTCAGGGGACGAGCAATCAGCCCCAGCATTTT
CASSQGTSNQPQHF
>TRBV5-1|NA|TRBJ2-5|NA
TGCGCCAGCAGCCCGGGGGGCGAGACCCAGTACTTC
CASSPGGETQYF
>TRBV5-1|NA|TRBJ2-5|TRBD2
TGCGCCAGCAGCTTGGATCTAGCGGGGGGTGGAGAGACCCAGTACTTC
CASSLDLAGGGETQYF
>TRBV7-9|NA|TRBJ2-7|TRBD2
TGTGCCAGCAGCTTATCGGGACTAGCAGACTACGAGCAGTACTTC
CASSLSGLADYEQYF
>TRBV6-1|once|TRBJ1-2|NA
TGTGCCAGCAGTGCAGAAGGGGATTATGGCTACACCTTC
CASSAEGDYGYTF
>TRBV7-2|NA|TRBJ2-7|TRBD1
TGTGCCAGCAGTTCCGGGACAGGGGTTTACGAGCAGTACTTC
CASSSGTGVYEQYF
>TRBV5-6|NA|TRBJ1-2|TRBD1
TGTGCCAGCAACAGACAGGGGAGCTATGGCTACACCTTC
CASNRQGSYGYTF
>TRBV19|NA|TRBJ1-1|NA
TGTGCCAGTAGTATTTTCAGGAACACTGAAGCTTTCTTT
CASSIFRNTEAFF
>TRBV7-3|once|TRBJ2-2|TRBD1
TGTGCCAGCAGCTTGGGACAGGGCTTCGGGGAGCTGTTTTTT
CASSLGQGFGELFF
>TRBV5-4|NA|TRBJ2-5|TRBD2
TGTGCCAGCAGCGCAAAACTAGCGATTGAGACCCAGTACTTC
CASSAKLAIETQYF
>TRBV2|NA|TRBJ1-1|TRBD1
TGTGCCAGCAGAAAGGACAGGGAGCAGAGAGCTTTCTTT
CASRKDREQRAFF
>TRBV28|NA|TRBJ2-2|TRBD2
TGTGCCAGCGGATCGGGACTAGTGCTAAACACCGGGGAGCTGTTTTTT
CASGSGLVLNTGELFF
>TRBV4-1|few|TRBJ2-1|NA
TGCGCCAGCAGCCAGTCCGCACAGATACAGTTCTTC
CASSQSAQIQFF
>TRBV11-3|NA|TRBJ2-7|TRBD1
TGTGCCAGCAGCTTAGTTGAACGTCCGGGACAGGGGTCTCCGTACTTC
CASSLVERPGQGSPYF
>TRBV10-2|NA|TRBJ1-5|NA
TGCGCCAGCAGATTAGGACAGCTTAGCAATCAGCCCCAGCATTTT
CASRLGQLSNQPQHF
>TRBV18|NA|TRBJ2-7|NA
TGTGCCAGCTCACACTCGGTGACAGGCATCGACTACGAGCAGTACTTC
CASSHSVTGIDYEQYF
>TRBV7-3|NA|TRBJ2-7|NA
TGTGCCAGCACCGTCTACGAGCAGTACTTC
CASTVYEQYF
>TRBV4-1|once|TRBJ2-2|TRBD2
TGCGCCAGCAGCCGAACCGGGACTAGCGGGGATTGGGCCGGGGAGCTGTTTTTT
CASSRTGTSGDWAGELFF
>TRBV11-2|NA|TRBJ2-7|NA
TGTGCCAGCGAACCCCCGCGGTGGGGAGGTTACGAGCAGTACTTC
CASEPPRWGGYEQYF
>TRBV5-1|NA|TRBJ2-7|NA
TGCGCCAGCAGCTTGGCCCCATCCTACGAGCAGTACTTC
CASSLAPSYEQYF
>TRBV9|few|TRBJ2-1|TRBD2
TGTGCCAGCAGCGTACGCGGGGGGGATTACAATGAGCAGTTCTTC
CASSVRGGDYNEQFF
>TRBV7-2|NA|TRBJ1-2|TRBD1
TGTGCCAGCAGCTTAATTCTTTGGGACAGCTATGGCTACACCTTC
CASSLILWDSYGYTF
>TRBV19|NA|TRBJ1-1|NA
TGTGCCAGTAGTATAATGGGGGGGTTGGACACTGAAGCTTTCTTT
CASSIMGGLDTEAFF
>TRBV5-1|NA|TRBJ1-2|NA
TGCGCCAGCAGCTTGGACACCGGGGTCTATGGCTACACCTTC
CASSLDTGVYGYTF
>TRBV7-6|NA|TRBJ1-6|NA
TGTGCCAGCAGCTTAGAGTCCAGGGATAATTCACCCCTCCACTTT
CASSLESRDNSPLHF
>TRBV6-5|NA|TRBJ1-1|NA
TGTGCCAGCAGTCTACAGTACCGTTCCACTGAAGCTTTCTTT
CASSLQYRSTEAFF
>TRBV2|NA|TRBJ2-3|NA
TGTGCCAGCAGTGCCCGGGTCCCTTCGCAGTATTTT
CASSARVPSQYF
>TRBV6-5|large|TRBJ1-1|TRBD1
TGTGCCAGCAGGGGAGGAGACAGGGGGAACACTGAAGCTTTCTTT
CASRGGDRGNTEAFF
>TRBV9|NA|TRBJ2-7|TRBD2
TGTGCCAGCAGCGTAGATGGGACTAGCGGATACTACGAGCAGTACTTC
CASSVDGTSGYYEQYF
>TRBV4-1|NA|TRBJ2-1|NA
TGCGCCAGCAGCCAAGATAGCCGCAGTGAGCAGTTCTTC
CASSQDSRSEQFF
>TRBV6-5|NA|TRBJ1-1|NA
TGTGCCAGCTCTAAACAGGGTACCGTGAACACTGAAGCTTTCTTT
CASSKQGTVNTEAFF
>TRBV5-1|NA|TRBJ1-1|TRBD1
TGCGCCAGCAGCCCTGGGACAGAGAACACTGAAGCTTTCTTT
CASSPGTENTEAFF
>TRBV29-1|NA|TRBJ1-1|TRBD1
TGCAGCGCCCGACAGGGGATGTGGACTGAAGCTTTCTTT
CSARQGMWTEAFF
>TRBV2|NA|TRBJ2-3|NA
TGTGCCAGCAGGGGACTGGGGGATACGCAGTATTTT
CASRGLGDTQYF
>TRBV6-5|few|TRBJ1-1|NA
TGTGCCAGCAGTTACTCGAGTTTGAAAGGGGCTGAAGCTTTCTTT
CASSYSSLKGAEAFF
>TRBV6-5|few|TRBJ1-2|NA
TGTGCCAGCAGTTACTCAACGGGCAGAGGGGGCTACACCTTC
CASSYSTGRGGYTF
>TRBV29-1|NA|TRBJ1-1|NA
TGCAGCGTTGATACAGATGTAGCTTTCTTT
CSVDTDVAFF
>TRBV29-1|NA|TRBJ2-5|NA
TGCAGCGTTGAGGGCCAGGGGAAGACGGAGTGGGGGGAGACCCAGTACTTC
CSVEGQGKTEWGETQYF
>TRBV6-1|once|TRBJ1-1|NA
TGTGCCAGCAGTGAAGGGGGGGGCGACCTGAACACTGAAGCTTTCTTT
CASSEGGGDLNTEAFF